Here is one TCR beta chain with its context. What it binds is unknown. This record comes from a study of cytomegalovirus exposure and HLA in healthy donors. Broader study findings: Three chains tied to CMV proved CMV antigen-specific in vitro.

Germline loops: CDR1 SGDLS, CDR2 YYNGEE. CDR3 length equals 13 residues. Trimming pared 3 bases from V and 4 bases from J, leaving 10 bases between. Likely unrecorded immune exposures existed in these nominally healthy donors. The PCR employed 60 Vbeta primers together with 13 Jbeta primers. TCRdb's table, derived via immunoSEQ multiplex PCR, lists solely in-frame clones and lacks some. Among just over 150,000 clones listed, around 84% were seen once. V and J are TRBV9 and TRBJ1-1, with TRBD1 as a possible D gene (5 bases). The sample was PBMCs. The origin of this receptor is a man aged 50 or older in good health and CMV-seropositive. The CDR3 loop reads CASSAIRGTEAFF. CDR3 DNA: TGTGCCAGCAGCGCAATAAGGGGCACTGAAGCTTTCTTT.